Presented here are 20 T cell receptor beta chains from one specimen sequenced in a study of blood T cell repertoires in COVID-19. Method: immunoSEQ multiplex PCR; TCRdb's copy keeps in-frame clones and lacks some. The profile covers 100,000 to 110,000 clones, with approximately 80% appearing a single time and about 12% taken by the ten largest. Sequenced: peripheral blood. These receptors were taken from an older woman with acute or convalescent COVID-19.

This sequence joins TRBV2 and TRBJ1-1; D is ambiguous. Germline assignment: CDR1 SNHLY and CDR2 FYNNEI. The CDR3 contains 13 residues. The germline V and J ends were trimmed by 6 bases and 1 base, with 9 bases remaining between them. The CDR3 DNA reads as TGTGCCAGCAGGGCGGAGGAGAACACTGAAGCTTTCTTT. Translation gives CASRAEENTEAFF. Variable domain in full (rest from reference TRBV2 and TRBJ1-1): EPEVTQTPSHQVTQMGQEVILRCVPISNHLYFYWYRQILGQKVEFLVSFYNNEISEKSEIFDDQFSVERPDGSNFTLKIRSTKLEDSAMYFCASRAEENTEAFFGQGTRLTVV.

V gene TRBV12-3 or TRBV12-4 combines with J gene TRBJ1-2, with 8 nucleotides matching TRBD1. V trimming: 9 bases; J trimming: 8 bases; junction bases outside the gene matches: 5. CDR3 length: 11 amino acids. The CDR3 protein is CASKTGVGYTF. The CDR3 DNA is TGTGCCAGTAAGACAGGGGTCGGCTACACCTTC.

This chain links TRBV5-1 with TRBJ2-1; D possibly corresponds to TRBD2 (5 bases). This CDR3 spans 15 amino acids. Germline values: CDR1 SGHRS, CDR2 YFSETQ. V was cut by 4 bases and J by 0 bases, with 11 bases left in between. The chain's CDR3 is CASSAMGSSYNEQFF. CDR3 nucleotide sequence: TGCGCCAGCAGCGCCATGGGGAGCTCCTACAATGAGCAGTTCTTC.

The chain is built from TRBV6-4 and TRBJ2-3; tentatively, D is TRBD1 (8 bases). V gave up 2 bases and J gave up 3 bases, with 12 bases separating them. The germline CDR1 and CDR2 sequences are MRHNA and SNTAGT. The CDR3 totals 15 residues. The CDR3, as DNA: TGTGCCAGCAGTGACAACAGGGGGGGGACAGATACGCAGTATTTT. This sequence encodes CASSDNRGGTDTQYF.

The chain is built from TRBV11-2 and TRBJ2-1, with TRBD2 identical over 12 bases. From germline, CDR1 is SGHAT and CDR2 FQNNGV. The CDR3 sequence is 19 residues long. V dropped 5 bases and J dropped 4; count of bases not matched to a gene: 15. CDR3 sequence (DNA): TGTGCCAGCAGCCGACTAGCGGGGGCATCCTCCTTGTTATACAATGAGCAGTTCTTC. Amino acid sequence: CASSRLAGASSLLYNEQFF.

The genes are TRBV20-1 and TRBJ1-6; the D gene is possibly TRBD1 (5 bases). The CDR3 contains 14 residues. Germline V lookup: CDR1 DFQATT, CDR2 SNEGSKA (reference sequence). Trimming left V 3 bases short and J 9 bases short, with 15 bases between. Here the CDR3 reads CSASDRDFTSPLHF. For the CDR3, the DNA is TGCAGTGCTAGTGACCGGGACTTTACTTCACCCCTCCACTTT.

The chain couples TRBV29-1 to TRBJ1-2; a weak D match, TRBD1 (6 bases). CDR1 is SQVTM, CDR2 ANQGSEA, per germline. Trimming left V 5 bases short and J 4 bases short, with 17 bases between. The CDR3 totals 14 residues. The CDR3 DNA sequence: TGCAGCGTTCCGGGGGGGCACCGGGCCTATGGCTACACCTTC. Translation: CSVPGGHRAYGYTF.

CDR3 protein: CASSPQDRNSPLHF. In DNA form, the CDR3 reads TGTGCCAGCAGCCCTCAGGACAGGAATTCACCCCTCCACTTT. V gene TRBV4-2 combines with J gene TRBJ1-6; 7 positions match TRBD1. Per germline, CDR1 LGHNA and CDR2 YNFKEQ. Unmatched junction bases numbered 4, after V lost 4 bases and J lost 7 bases. CDR3 length: 14 amino acids.

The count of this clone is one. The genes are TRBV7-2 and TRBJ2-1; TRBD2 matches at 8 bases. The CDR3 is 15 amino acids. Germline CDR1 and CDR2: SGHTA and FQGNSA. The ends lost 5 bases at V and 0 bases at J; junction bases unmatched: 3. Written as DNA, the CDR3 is TGTGCCAGCAGCGACGGGGGGGCCTCCTACAATGAGCAGTTCTTC. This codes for CASSDGGASYNEQFF.

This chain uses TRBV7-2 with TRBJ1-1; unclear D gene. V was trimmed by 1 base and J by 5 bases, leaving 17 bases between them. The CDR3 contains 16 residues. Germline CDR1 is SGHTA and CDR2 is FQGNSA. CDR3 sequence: CASSLDTGVLRTEAFF. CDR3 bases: TGTGCCAGCAGCTTAGATACCGGGGTCCTGCGGACTGAAGCTTTCTTT.

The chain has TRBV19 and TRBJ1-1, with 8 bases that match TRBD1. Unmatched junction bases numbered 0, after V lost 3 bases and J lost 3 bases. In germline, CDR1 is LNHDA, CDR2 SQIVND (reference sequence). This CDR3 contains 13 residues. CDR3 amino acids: CASSMDRDTEAFF. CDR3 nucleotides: TGTGCCAGTAGTATGGACAGGGACACTGAAGCTTTCTTT.

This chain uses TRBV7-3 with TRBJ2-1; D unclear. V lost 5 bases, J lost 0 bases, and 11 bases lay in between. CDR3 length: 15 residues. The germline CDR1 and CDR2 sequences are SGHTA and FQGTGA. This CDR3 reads CASSPGDRSYNEQFF. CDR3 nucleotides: TGTGCCAGCAGCCCAGGCGACCGCTCCTACAATGAGCAGTTCTTC.

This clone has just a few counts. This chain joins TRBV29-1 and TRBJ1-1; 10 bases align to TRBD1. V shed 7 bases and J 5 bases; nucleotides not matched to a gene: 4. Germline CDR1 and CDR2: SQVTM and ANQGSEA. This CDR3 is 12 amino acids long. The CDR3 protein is CSAGQGETEAFF. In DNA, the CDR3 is TGCAGCGCCGGACAGGGGGAGACTGAAGCTTTCTTT.

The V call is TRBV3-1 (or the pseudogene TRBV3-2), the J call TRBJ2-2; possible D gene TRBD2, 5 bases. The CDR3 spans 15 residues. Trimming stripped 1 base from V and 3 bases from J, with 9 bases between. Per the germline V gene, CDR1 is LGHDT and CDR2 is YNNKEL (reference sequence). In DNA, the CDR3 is TGTGCCAGCAGCCAAGTCTCCGGGGACACCGGGGAGCTGTTTTTT. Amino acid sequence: CASSQVSGDTGELFF.

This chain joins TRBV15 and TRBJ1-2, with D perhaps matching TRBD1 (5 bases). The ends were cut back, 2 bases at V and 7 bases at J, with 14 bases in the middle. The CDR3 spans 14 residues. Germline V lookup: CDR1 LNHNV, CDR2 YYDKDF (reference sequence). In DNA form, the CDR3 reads TGTGCCACCAGCAGATCTGGGGGGTCGGGTGGCTACACCTTC. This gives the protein CATSRSGGSGGYTF.

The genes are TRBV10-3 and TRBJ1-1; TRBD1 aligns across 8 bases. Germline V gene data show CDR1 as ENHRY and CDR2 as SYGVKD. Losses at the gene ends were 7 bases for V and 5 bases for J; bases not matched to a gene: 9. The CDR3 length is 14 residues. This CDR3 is CAIKVTGEGTEAFF. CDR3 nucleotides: TGTGCCATCAAGGTGACAGGGGAGGGTACTGAAGCTTTCTTT.

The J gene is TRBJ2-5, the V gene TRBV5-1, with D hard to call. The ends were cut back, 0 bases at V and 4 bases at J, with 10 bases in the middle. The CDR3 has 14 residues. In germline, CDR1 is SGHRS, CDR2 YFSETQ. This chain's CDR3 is CASSLAQVGETQYF. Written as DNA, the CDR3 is TGCGCCAGCAGCTTGGCTCAGGTAGGAGAGACCCAGTACTTC.

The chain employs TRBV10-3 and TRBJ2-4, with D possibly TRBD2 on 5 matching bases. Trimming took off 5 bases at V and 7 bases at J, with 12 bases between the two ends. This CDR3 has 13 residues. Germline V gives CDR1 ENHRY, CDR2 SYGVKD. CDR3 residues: CAISSGKWNIQYF. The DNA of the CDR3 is TGTGCCATCAGTTCCGGGAAATGGAACATTCAGTACTTC.

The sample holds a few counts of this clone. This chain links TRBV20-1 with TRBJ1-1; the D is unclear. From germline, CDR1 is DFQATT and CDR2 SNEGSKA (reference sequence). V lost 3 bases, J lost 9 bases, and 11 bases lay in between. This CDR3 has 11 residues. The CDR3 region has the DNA TGCAGTGCTAGTTGGCCCGTTAAAGCTTTCTTT. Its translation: CSASWPVKAFF.

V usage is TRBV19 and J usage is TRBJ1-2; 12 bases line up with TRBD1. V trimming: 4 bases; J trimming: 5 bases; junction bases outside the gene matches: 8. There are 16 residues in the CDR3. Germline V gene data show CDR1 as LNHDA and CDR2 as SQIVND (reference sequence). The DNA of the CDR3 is TGTGCCAGTAGTAAGGGGACAGGGGGCGCAGAATATGGCTACACCTTC. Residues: CASSKGTGGAEYGYTF.